The rows below give T cell receptor beta chains drawn from one sample of a study of blood T cell repertoires in COVID-19. The repertoire was sequenced with immunoSEQ multiplex PCR; TCRdb's copy has only in-frame clones and lacks some. The data hold about 88,000 clones, with 75% to 90% observed a single time. Sequencing was carried out using peripheral blood. The receptors shown here come from a male donor with acute or convalescent COVID-19. CDR3s include the opening cysteine and the closing phenylalanine or tryptophan. The D gene is left open where the match is weak. Some rows mark clone size as missing; the rest say once, few, many or name a class of expanded clone.

>TRBD2|TRBV7-2|NA|13|TRBJ2-3
TGTGCCAGCCCTAGCGGGGCCTCGAATACGCAGTATTTT
CASPSGASNTQYF
>NA|TRBV18|NA|15|TRBJ2-3
TGTGCCAGCTCACCCCTACCGGCGGGCACAGATACGCAGTATTTT
CASSPLPAGTDTQYF
>NA|TRBV19|NA|16|TRBJ1-5
TGTGCCAGTAGTAGGACCCCGGGGTTCTACAATCAGCCCCAGCATTTT
CASSRTPGFYNQPQHF
>TRBD1|TRBV7-9|NA|15|TRBJ2-7
TGTGCCAGCAGCTTAGGCAGACAGGGTCCCTACGAGCAGTACTTC
CASSLGRQGPYEQYF
>NA|TRBV20-1|NA|11|TRBJ1-2
TGCAGTGCTTCCTGGGGGGATGGCTACACCTTC
CSASWGDGYTF
>TRBD2|TRBV6-5|NA|15|TRBJ2-7
TGTGCCAGCAGTTACTCCGGGACTAATTCCTACGAGCAGTACTTC
CASSYSGTNSYEQYF
>NA|TRBV6-6|NA|14|TRBJ1-2
TGTGCCAGCAGCACCGACAGCCGAATCTATGGCTACACCTTC
CASSTDSRIYGYTF
>TRBD1|TRBV12-3/TRBV12-4|once|13|TRBJ2-7
TGTGCCAGCAGTTTGGCAGGGGGCGGCGAGCAGTACTTC
CASSLAGGGEQYF
>NA|TRBV27|NA|16|TRBJ1-1
TGTGCCAGCAGTGTAGACAGGTGGGGGGGGGATACTGAAGCTTTCTTT
CASSVDRWGGDTEAFF
>TRBD1|TRBV10-3|NA|14|TRBJ1-2
TGTGCCATCAGCCGCGACAGGGAGGTCTATGGCTACACCTTC
CAISRDREVYGYTF
>NA|TRBV2|NA|14|TRBJ2-2
TGTGCCAGCACAGGGGCTCGGAACACCGGGGAGCTGTTTTTT
CASTGARNTGELFF
>TRBD1|TRBV6-5|NA|15|TRBJ2-7
TGTGCCAGCAGTTCGCCCGGGACAGGGGCCTACGAGCAGTACTTC
CASSSPGTGAYEQYF
>NA|TRBV30|once|12|TRBJ2-3
TGTGCCTGTCGTGGAGGCACAGATACGCAGTATTTT
CACRGGTDTQYF
>NA|TRBV4-2|once|16|TRBJ1-2
TGTGCCAGCAGCCAAGCGGGTGATAGGGGTTACTATGGCTACACCTTC
CASSQAGDRGYYGYTF
>TRBD1|TRBV28|NA|14|TRBJ1-1
TGTGCCAGCAGTCCCGGACAGGCGAACACTGAAGCTTTCTTT
CASSPGQANTEAFF
>NA|TRBV6-6|NA|15|TRBJ1-5
TGTGCCAGCAGTTACATTAACAGGGGCAATCAGCCCCAGCATTTT
CASSYINRGNQPQHF
>TRBD1|TRBV7-9|NA|16|TRBJ1-2
TGTGCCAGCAGCTCAGAAGGGACAGGGGTATGGTATGGCTACACCTTC
CASSSEGTGVWYGYTF
>TRBD1|TRBV7-2|NA|15|TRBJ1-5
TGTGCCAGCAGCTTAGATGGGACAGGGGATCAGCCCCAGCATTTT
CASSLDGTGDQPQHF
>NA|TRBV24-1|NA|13|TRBJ1-2
TGTGCCACCAGTGAAGCAGGCTTCTATGGCTACACCTTC
CATSEAGFYGYTF
>TRBD1|TRBV18|NA|14|TRBJ1-6
TGTGCCAGCTCTACTGGGACAGGGAATTCACCCCTCCACTTT
CASSTGTGNSPLHF
>NA|TRBV27|NA|15|TRBJ1-2
TGTGCCAGCAGTTTATCCATCGGCGGGCCGGGAGGCTACACCTTC
CASSLSIGGPGGYTF
>TRBD2|TRBV7-2|few|17|TRBJ2-5
TGTGCCAGCAGCGTCGGGTCCCAGCGGGGGGGCCCGGAGACCCAGTACTTC
CASSVGSQRGGPETQYF
>NA|TRBV12-1|NA|16|TRBJ2-5
TGTGCCAGCAGCTTTTTCCAGCGGGGGAGCCAAGAGACCCAGTACTTC
CASSFFQRGSQETQYF
>NA|TRBV11-2|NA|14|TRBJ1-4
TGTGCCAGCAGGACGACCGGGGCTAATGAAAAACTGTTTTTT
CASRTTGANEKLFF
>TRBD2|TRBV4-1|NA|14|TRBJ2-1
TGCGCCAGCAGCCACACTAGCGGCTACAATGAGCAGTTCTTC
CASSHTSGYNEQFF
>TRBD1|TRBV3-1/TRBV3-2|NA|15|TRBJ1-1
TGTGCCAGCAGCCAAGGGACAGGGCTGAACACTGAAGCTTTCTTT
CASSQGTGLNTEAFF
>NA|TRBV2|NA|15|TRBJ1-3
TGTGCCAGCAGTCCCCCAGGGTTTTCCGGAAACACCATATATTTT
CASSPPGFSGNTIYF
>NA|TRBV24-1|once|16|TRBJ2-2
TGTGCCACCAGTGAACTGGACAGTTTTTCCACCGGGGAGCTGTTTTTT
CATSELDSFSTGELFF
>TRBD1|TRBV27|NA|15|TRBJ1-1
TGTGCCAGCAGTACACCAAACAGGGGGTCCACTGAAGCTTTCTTT
CASSTPNRGSTEAFF
>TRBD1|TRBV5-1|NA|15|TRBJ2-1
TGCGCCAGCGCGGATACAGGGGGGTCCTACAATGAGCAGTTCTTC
CASADTGGSYNEQFF
>TRBD1|TRBV28|NA|16|TRBJ1-5
TGTGCCAGCAGTTCTCAAACAGGGGGGATGTACCAGCCCCAGCATTTT
CASSSQTGGMYQPQHF
>TRBD1|TRBV5-1|few|14|TRBJ1-3
TGCGCCAGCAGCTCACAGGGGGGTGGAAACACCATATATTTT
CASSSQGGGNTIYF
>TRBD1|TRBV28|NA|15|TRBJ1-3
TGTGCCAGCAGCTCCCTCGACAGGGGTGGAAACACCATATATTTT
CASSSLDRGGNTIYF
>TRBD1|TRBV5-1|few|14|TRBJ1-2
TGCGCCAGCAGCCCGTACCGGGACAGCTCTGGCTACACCTTC
CASSPYRDSSGYTF
>NA|TRBV6-5|NA|13|TRBJ1-1
TGTGCCAGCAGGCCCCCGGGGTCATTTGAAGCTTTCTTT
CASRPPGSFEAFF
>TRBD1|TRBV6-5|few|15|TRBJ2-5
TGTGCCAGCAGCGTGACAGGGGGCATCGGGGAGACCCAGTACTTC
CASSVTGGIGETQYF
>NA|TRBV2|once|12|TRBJ2-5
TGTGCCAGCAGTGAAAGGAGGGAGACCCAGTACTTC
CASSERRETQYF
>TRBD1|TRBV12-3/TRBV12-4|NA|13|TRBJ2-7
TGTGCCAGCAGGATCACAGGGGGCTACGAGCAGTACTTC
CASRITGGYEQYF
>TRBD2|TRBV18|NA|17|TRBJ2-3
TGTGCCAGCTCACCTCCGTCTAGCGGGGGGTGGTCAGATACGCAGTATTTT
CASSPPSSGGWSDTQYF
>TRBD1|TRBV24-1|NA|16|TRBJ1-1
TGTGCCACCAGTGATTCGAGGACAGGGGCGAACACTGAAGCTTTCTTT
CATSDSRTGANTEAFF
>TRBD1|TRBV6-4|NA|14|TRBJ2-2
TGTGCCAGCAGACAGGGGCTCAACACCGGGGAGCTGTTTTTT
CASRQGLNTGELFF
>TRBD1|TRBV7-6|NA|15|TRBJ2-1
TGTGCCAGCAGCTTAGGGACAGGGAACCTCAATGAGCAGTTCTTC
CASSLGTGNLNEQFF
>NA|TRBV6-1|NA|16|TRBJ2-1
TGTGCCAGCAGTGAAATTCGGGGGATTGGGGACAATGAGCAGTTCTTC
CASSEIRGIGDNEQFF
>NA|TRBV19|NA|15|TRBJ2-1
TGTGCCAGTCTTAAGGGGGGGGCCTCCGGCAATGAGCAGTTCTTC
CASLKGGASGNEQFF
>NA|TRBV24-1|NA|18|TRBJ1-2
TGTGCCACCAGTGATGCTTCCAGGGTAGCCCTAGCTAACTATGGCTACACCTTC
CATSDASRVALANYGYTF
>TRBD1|TRBV2|NA|14|TRBJ1-1
TGTGCCAGCAGTTCTCGACAGGGTGGCACTGAAGCTTTCTTT
CASSSRQGGTEAFF
>NA|TRBV5-1|NA|15|TRBJ1-4
TGCGCCAGCAGCTTGGGCATGGGGCGCTTTGAAAAACTGTTTTTT
CASSLGMGRFEKLFF
>NA|TRBV28|once|14|TRBJ1-2
TGTGCCAGCACTTCCATGGGCTCTTCTTATGGCTACACCTTC
CASTSMGSSYGYTF
>NA|TRBV20-1|few|11|TRBJ1-6
TGCAGTGCTAGTCCTCGGAGGGTCCTCCACTTT
CSASPRRVLHF